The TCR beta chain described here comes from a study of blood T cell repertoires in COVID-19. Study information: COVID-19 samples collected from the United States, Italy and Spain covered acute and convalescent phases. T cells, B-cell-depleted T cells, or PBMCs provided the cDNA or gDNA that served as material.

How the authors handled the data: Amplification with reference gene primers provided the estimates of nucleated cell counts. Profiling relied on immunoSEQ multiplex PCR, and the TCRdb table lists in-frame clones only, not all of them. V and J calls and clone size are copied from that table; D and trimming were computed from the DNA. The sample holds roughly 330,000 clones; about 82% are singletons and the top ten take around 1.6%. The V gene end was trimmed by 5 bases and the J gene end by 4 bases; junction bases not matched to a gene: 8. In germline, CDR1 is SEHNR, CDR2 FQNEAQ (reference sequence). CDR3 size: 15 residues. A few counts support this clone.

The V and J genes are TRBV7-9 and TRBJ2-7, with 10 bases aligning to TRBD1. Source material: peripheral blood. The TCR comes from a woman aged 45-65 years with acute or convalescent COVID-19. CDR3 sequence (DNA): TGTGCCAGCAGCCAGACGACAGGGGGCTCGTACGAGCAGTACTTC. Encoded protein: CASSQTTGGSYEQYF.